This TCR beta chain originates from a study of T-cell memory formation after mild COVID-19. Notes on the study in general: For second-wave clones that peaked at day 37, SARS-CoV-2 specificity went unverified.

This clonotype was recorded at least ten times. Its specificity is not known. A single record per CDR3 protein comes from TCRdb applying MiXCR to the 5' RACE reads. The data contain around 300,000 distinct CDR3 sequences, over 11% of them singletons. V lost 2 bases to trimming and J lost 4 bases; unmatched junction nucleotides: 2. CDR3 length equals 16 residues. CDR1 and CDR2 (germline): MGHRA, YSYEKL. The material sequenced was PBMCs or a T cell subset sorted from them (not recorded which). The V call is TRBV4-1, the J call TRBJ2-1; 13 bases fit TRBD2. This sequence was found in a man in his late teens or twenties who had mild COVID-19 (a few samples of this study predate the infection). Cell type and time point are not known. The CDR3 sequence is CASSQRLAGGYNEQFF. The CDR3 DNA reads TGCGCCAGCAGCCAACGACTAGCGGGGGGTTACAATGAGCAGTTCTTC.